Listed here are 25 T cell receptor beta chains from one sample, sequenced in a study of beta chain features in type 1 diabetes. The whole isolated RNA underwent reverse transcription, so sequencing captured expressed TCRB transcripts. TCRdb's table, derived via immunoSEQ multiplex PCR, lists solely in-frame clones and lacks some. The table lists 640,000 or so clones, over 10% of them singletons, with approximately 0.022% in the top ten. These receptors' antigens are unknown. Findings of the study overall: Among all four CD4+ subsets, Type 1 diabetes patients had TCRB CDR3s that were moderately but significantly shorter.

Material for sequencing was naive CD4+ T cells from blood. These receptors were obtained from a young man with type 1 diabetes.

The gene calls are TRBV6-5 and TRBJ1-2, with 9 bases matching TRBD1. V dropped 3 bases and J dropped 4; count of bases not matched to a gene: 3. The CDR3 has 14 residues. Germline CDR1 is MNHEY and CDR2 is SVGAGI. This chain's CDR3 is CASSYQDRGYGYTF. CDR3 sequence (DNA): TGTGCCAGCAGTTATCAGGACAGGGGCTATGGCTACACCTTC.

Details on this clone: A junction boundary mismatches the germline segment, possibly from a read error. The CDR3 protein is CVTGSLARAFF. DNA of the CDR3: TGCGTTACAGGGTCGCTAGCGCGGGCTTTCTTT. The chain carries TRBV28 and TRBJ1-1, with D possibly being TRBD1 (6 bases). Germline CDR1 MDHEN, CDR2 SYDVKM. The CDR3 is 11 residues long.

This clone was detected only a few times. In the same sample, other DNA sequences code for this CDR3. This chain connects TRBV18 to TRBJ1-1; D might be TRBD1 (5 bases). The CDR3 is 14 amino acids. CDR1 is KGHSH and CDR2 is LQKENI in the germline V gene. Trimming took 3 bases from V and 3 from J, leaving 11 bases between them. The CDR3 DNA reads TGTGCCAGCTCACCCCGCGGGGGGGACACTGAAGCTTTCTTT. As protein: CASSPRGGDTEAFF.

The V and J genes are TRBV30 and TRBJ2-1; D possibly corresponds to TRBD1 (7 bases). The germline V and J ends were trimmed by 4 bases and 9 bases, with 10 bases remaining between them. Germline CDR1 GTSNPN, CDR2 SVGIG (reference sequence). This CDR3 has 11 amino acids. CDR3 region: CAWTQGGEQFF. DNA for the CDR3: TGTGCCTGGACCCAGGGGGGTGAGCAGTTCTTC.

In its sample, this clone was seen a few times. This chain connects TRBV6-6 to TRBJ2-1; D is perhaps TRBD1 (5 bases). The V end lost 4 bases, the J end lost 9 bases, and 7 bases lay between the germline ends. The germline V gene encodes CDR1 MNHNY and CDR2 SVGAGI (reference sequence). The CDR3 loop spans 11 amino acids. The CDR3 here is CASSLGAEQFF. As DNA, the CDR3 is TGTGCCAGCAGTTTAGGGGCTGAGCAGTTCTTC.

Only a few counts were recorded for this clone. The V and J genes are TRBV29-1 and TRBJ1-1; 8 bases map to TRBD1. CDR1 is SQVTM, CDR2 ANQGSEA, per germline. Trimming took 7 bases from V and 5 from J; bases not matched to a gene: 12. CDR3 size: 14 residues. In DNA form, the CDR3 reads TGCAGCGCCCGCCCGACAGGGGAAGAAACTGAAGCTTTCTTT. Amino acid sequence: CSARPTGEETEAFF.

The V and J genes are TRBV10-3 and TRBJ1-1, with D possibly TRBD1 on 5 matching bases. Germline CDR1 is ENHRY and CDR2 is SYGVKD. V was trimmed by 10 bases and J by 2 bases, leaving 17 bases between them. The CDR3 consists of 14 residues. In nucleotides, the CDR3 is TGTGCCACGGGGGGTGCGCTCAGCAACACTGAAGCTTTCTTT. This sequence encodes CATGGALSNTEAFF.

This clone was observed a handful of times. This CDR3 reads CASSRTGAENQPQHF. The CDR3 DNA is TGTGCCAGCAGCCGGACAGGGGCCGAGAATCAGCCCCAGCATTTT. The chain recombines TRBV7-8 with TRBJ1-5; 9 bases fit TRBD1. Losses at the gene ends were 5 bases for V and 4 bases for J; bases not matched to a gene: 6. The CDR3 contains 15 residues. Germline V CDR1 and CDR2: SGHVS, FQNEAQ.

V is TRBV4-1 and J is TRBJ1-2; perhaps TRBD1 as D (6 bases). Germline assignment: CDR1 MGHRA and CDR2 YSYEKL. CDR3 size: 14 residues. The germline V and J ends were trimmed by 6 bases and 2 bases, with 13 bases remaining between them. The CDR3 protein is CASRTTGGNYGYTF. The CDR3 DNA sequence: TGCGCCAGCAGAACGACAGGCGGCAACTATGGCTACACCTTC.

V gene TRBV7-9 combines with J gene TRBJ1-4, with D maybe TRBD1 (6 bases). There are 18 residues in the CDR3. Germline loops: CDR1 SEHNR, CDR2 FQNEAQ (reference sequence). Deletions cut 4 bases from V and 6 bases from J, with 24 bases between. CDR3 region: CASSYFGQSTRFDEKLFF. In DNA form, the CDR3 reads TGTGCCAGCAGCTATTTTGGACAGTCGACGCGCTTCGATGAAAAACTGTTTTTT. The whole variable domain, filled in from reference TRBV7-9 and TRBJ1-4, reads DTGVSQNPRHKITKRGQNVTFRCDPISEHNRLYWYRQTLGQGPEFLTYFQNEAQLEKSRLLSDRFSAERPKGSFSTLEIQRTEQGDSAMYLCASSYFGQSTRFDEKLFFGSGTQLSVL.

The chain couples TRBV10-3 to TRBJ1-1; 7 bases agree with TRBD1. V lost 2 bases and J lost 11; bases outside the gene matches: 11. The germline V gene encodes CDR1 ENHRY and CDR2 SYGVKD. This CDR3 comprises 14 residues. The CDR3 nucleotides are TGTGCCATCAGTGAGCCCGGGGAGGGGGCGGACGCTTTCTTT. Translating it yields CAISEPGEGADAFF.

This clone was picked up a small number of times. The chain couples TRBV2 to TRBJ1-2, with 7 bases fitting TRBD1. The V gene's germline CDR1 is SNHLY and CDR2 FYNNEI. The CDR3 sequence is 14 residues long. The ends lost 7 bases at V and 7 bases at J; junction bases unmatched: 12. The CDR3 loop reads CASTKDGTASGYTF. The CDR3 DNA is TGTGCCAGCACGAAGGATGGGACAGCGAGTGGCTACACCTTC. Filled out from reference TRBV2 and TRBJ1-2, the complete variable domain reads EPEVTQTPSHQVTQMGQEVILRCVPISNHLYFYWYRQILGQKVEFLVSFYNNEISEKSEIFDDQFSVERPDGSNFTLKIRSTKLEDSAMYFCASTKDGTASGYTFGSGTRLTVV.

This chain uses TRBV6-1 with TRBJ1-6, with D unclear. Trimming shortened V by 0 bases and J by 3 bases, and 6 bases separated the two germline ends. Germline V gives CDR1 MNHNS, CDR2 SASEGT. This CDR3 comprises 15 residues. CDR3 in amino acids: CASSEAGSYNSPLHF. The CDR3 DNA follows: TGTGCCAGCAGTGAAGCAGGGAGCTATAATTCACCCCTCCACTTT.

This clone was detected only a few times. J is TRBJ1-2 and V is TRBV7-2; a weak D match, TRBD1 (6 bases). V lost 4 bases, J lost 8 bases, and 23 bases lay in between. Germline V CDR1 and CDR2: SGHTA, FQGNSA. The CDR3 is 16 amino acids. CDR3 nucleotide sequence: TGTGCCAGCAGCTCCGCCCTGGGCAGGGGTGATTGGGGCTACACCTTC. Translating it yields CASSSALGRGDWGYTF.

The rearrangement uses TRBV7-9 and TRBJ1-1, with 7 nucleotides matching TRBD1. CDR1 and CDR2 (germline): SEHNR, FQNEAQ (reference sequence). CDR3 length: 13 amino acids. Unmatched junction bases numbered 3, after V lost 4 bases and J lost 4 bases. In DNA form, the CDR3 reads TGTGCCAGCAGCTCCTCAGGGGGCACTGAAGCTTTCTTT. Amino acids: CASSSSGGTEAFF.

This clone was seen a handful of times. The gene calls are TRBV2 and TRBJ2-1, with 7 nucleotides matching TRBD1. The V gene end was trimmed by 4 bases and the J gene end by 6 bases; junction bases not matched to a gene: 9. This CDR3 contains 15 residues. The germline gives CDR1 SNHLY, CDR2 FYNNEI. The CDR3 is CASSAFLTGTNEQFF. The CDR3 bases are TGTGCCAGCAGTGCCTTCTTGACAGGGACCAATGAGCAGTTCTTC.

This rearrangement joins TRBV15 to TRBJ1-5; D gene uncertain. Germline V gene lookup returns CDR1 LNHNV and CDR2 YYDKDF (reference sequence). Trimming shortened V by 0 bases and J by 3 bases, and 12 bases separated the two germline ends. CDR3 length: 16 residues. In nucleotides, the CDR3 is TGTGCCACCAGCAGAGATCGGAGAGGGTCCAATCAGCCCCAGCATTTT. Its protein is CATSRDRRGSNQPQHF.

V usage is TRBV6-6 and J usage is TRBJ1-6, with TRBD1 identical over 9 bases. CDR3 length equals 14 residues. V lost 5 bases to trimming and J lost 10 bases; unmatched junction nucleotides: 6. CDR1 is MNHNY, CDR2 SVGAGI, per germline (reference sequence). The chain's CDR3 is CASSPQGAESPLHF. Written as DNA, the CDR3 is TGTGCCAGCAGTCCACAGGGGGCCGAGTCACCCCTCCACTTT.

CDR3 bases: TGTGCCTGGAGTGTGTTACAGGGGGAGGACACCATATATTTT. Translation: CAWSVLQGEDTIYF. The V gene is TRBV30, the J gene TRBJ1-3; 8 bases line up with TRBD1. Trimming took 0 bases from V and 8 from J; bases not matched to a gene: 6. The CDR3 has 14 residues. CDR1 is GTSNPN and CDR2 is SVGIG in the germline V gene (reference sequence).

The gene calls are TRBV2 and TRBJ2-1; 7 bases align to TRBD1. Germline V lookup: CDR1 SNHLY, CDR2 FYNNEI. The V and J ends lost 5 bases and 4 bases, in that order; junction bases with no gene match: 2. The CDR3 length is 13 residues. The DNA of the CDR3 is TGTGCCAGCAGTCCGGGACAGTACAATGAGCAGTTCTTC. Its protein is CASSPGQYNEQFF.

The chain employs TRBV4-1 and TRBJ2-2; 14 positions agree with TRBD2. Trimming removed 8 bases from V and 4 bases from J; junction bases left unmatched: 9. This CDR3 contains 17 residues. Germline V lookup: CDR1 MGHRA, CDR2 YSYEKL. The CDR3 nucleotides read TGCGCCAGCCGCAGACTAGCGGGGGGGCTAGTCACCGGGGAGCTGTTTTTT. Its protein is CASRRLAGGLVTGELFF.

The rearrangement links TRBV18 to TRBJ1-3, with no clear D. CDR1 is KGHSH and CDR2 is LQKENI in the germline V gene. Trimming shortened V by 0 bases and J by 0 bases, and 9 bases separated the two germline ends. The CDR3 has 16 amino acids. The CDR3 sequence: CASSPPVRNSGNTIYF. The CDR3 nucleotides are TGTGCCAGCTCACCACCGGTCAGGAACTCTGGAAACACCATATATTTT.

The V call is TRBV6-5, the J call TRBJ1-5, with D possibly matching TRBD1 (6 bases). The CDR3 consists of 15 residues. The germline CDR1 and CDR2 sequences are MNHEY and SVGAGI. V lost 0 bases and J lost 7, with 13 bases in between. The CDR3 is CASSYSYREDQPQHF. The CDR3 nucleotides are TGTGCCAGCAGTTACTCGTACAGGGAGGACCAGCCCCAGCATTTT.

V gene TRBV7-2 combines with J gene TRBJ2-2; no reliable D call. Germline V gene data show CDR1 as SGHTA and CDR2 as FQGNSA. CDR3 length: 13 residues. Trimming left V 2 bases short and J 5 bases short, with 6 bases between. This chain's CDR3 is CASSLWPTGELFF. CDR3 nucleotide sequence: TGTGCCAGCAGCTTATGGCCTACCGGGGAGCTGTTTTTT.

Only a few counts were recorded for this clone. The genes are TRBV7-9 and TRBJ1-4; no firm D call. The germline V and J ends were trimmed by 0 bases and 8 bases, with 7 bases remaining between them. The CDR3 runs to 13 residues. CDR1 and CDR2 from the germline V gene are SEHNR and FQNEAQ (reference sequence). Here the CDR3 DNA reads TGTGCCAGCAGCTTAGCTCTGGGGGAAAAACTGTTTTTT. Translation: CASSLALGEKLFF. The whole variable domain, filled in from reference TRBV7-9 and TRBJ1-4, reads DTGVSQNPRHKITKRGQNVTFRCDPISEHNRLYWYRQTLGQGPEFLTYFQNEAQLEKSRLLSDRFSAERPKGSFSTLEIQRTEQGDSAMYLCASSLALGEKLFFGSGTQLSVL.